This entry describes one TCR beta chain. The data were obtained in a study of OX40 agonist ivuxolimab in advanced cancers. About the research overall: Therapy given before enrollment (anti-PD-1, anti-PD-L1 or anti-CTLA-4) was allowed, and 30% to 50% had some.

Profiling relied on immunoSEQ multiplex PCR, and the TCRdb table lists in-frame clones only, not all of them. Here the sample spans under 40,000 clones, around 90% being singletons. Sequencing used CD4+ or CD8+ T cells sorted from blood, obtained in a trial of the OX40 agonist ivuxolimab. The source is an adult with an advanced solid tumor such as melanoma, head and neck, liver or kidney cancer.

CDR3 bases: TGTGCCAGCCGCTCGCTTGGGGGCTACAATGAGCAGTTCTTC. Translation: CASRSLGGYNEQFF. V gene TRBV19 combines with J gene TRBJ2-1; possibly TRBD1 or TRBD2 for D (5 bases each). The CDR3 is 14 amino acids. The germline V gene encodes CDR1 LNHDA and CDR2 SQIVND (reference sequence). Trimming removed 9 bases at V and 3 bases at J, with 15 bases between.